This TCR beta chain stems from a study of blood T cell repertoires in COVID-19 (dated by TCRdb to the early 2020s). Study-wide context: The collaborator samples originated in the United States, Italy and Spain and spanned the acute and convalescent phases of COVID-19. The dataset comprised deeply sampled blood TCRbeta repertoires from subjects exposed to, actively infected with, or recovered from COVID-19. The sample metadata nearly always contained a de-identified subject ID, COVID-19 status, age in years and sex. The samples were drawn from two sources: the first 160 participants of the ongoing ImmuneRACE study, and about 1,300 subjects contributed by 6 global collaborators. The prospective study material was composed of cDNA or gDNA derived from T cells, B-cell-depleted T cells, or PBMCs. The repertoires were released in a freely available public database intended as a resource for research on the immune response to SARS-CoV-2. Where HLA class I and class II types were available, the types were taken from metadata supplied by the sample provider, not from assay-based typing.

Overall results and qualifications from the work: The quantity of clinical and demographic metadata differed by source and by participant and was supplied without curation.

Based on the germline V gene (reference sequence), the CDR1 and CDR2 sequences are WNHNN and SYGVQD. Trimming accounts for 4 bases at V and 2 bases at J, while the number of junction bases matched to no gene is 9. The CDR3 contains 16 residues, cysteine and phenylalanine counted. The kept DNA is CDR3 alone, 48 bases in frame from the first base. A word on this clone: Its antigen remains unidentified. No quality values exist for individual bases; no much larger clone is one base distant.

In Seattle, one collaborating source enrolled patients while the infection was active and tracked those patients longitudinally over the course of disease. Each collaborating institution followed its own protocols to collect whole blood in K2EDTA tubes. For TCRbeta analysis, collaborators shipped samples as frozen whole blood, isolated PBMCs, or DNA extracted from either of those sample types. TCRbeta CDR3 regions were amplified from genomic DNA using the immunoSEQ Assay, a bias-controlled multiplex PCR. The authors' analysis ran thus. The number of nucleated cells in each sample was estimated by amplification of reference gene primers within the assay. To quantify the absolute abundance of each unique TCRbeta CDR3 rearrangement, sequence reads were collapsed and filtered. Productive Simpson clonality was computed per sample as the square root of Simpson's diversity index over productive rearrangements. In TCRdb, the immuneACCESS table is reduced to in-frame sequences with V and J assigned. These tables do not hold every clone; where another copy was compared, an unresolved V gene accounts for under half, and the others remain unexplained. V, J and clone size are taken as reported in that table, and D and trimming were inferred from the DNA itself. This sample has 350,000 to 500,000 clones in its table, and roughly 90% of those were observed once. The ten largest clones capture 0.75% to 0.85% of the sample.

The receptor was isolated from a young man with COVID-19, enrolled during active disease. The V and J segments used are TRBV10-1 and TRBJ2-3, and TRBD2 aligns with 7 junction nucleotides. The sequenced sample was peripheral blood. The CDR3 reads as follows: CASSGVAGVTTDTQYF. The DNA sequence is TGCGCCAGCAGTGGAGTTGCGGGGGTTACCACAGATACGCAGTATTTT.